Listed here are 27 T cell receptor beta chains from one sample, sequenced in a study of cytomegalovirus exposure and HLA in healthy donors. Sequenced by immunoSEQ multiplex PCR; TCRdb stores in-frame clones only, minus some. The top ten hold around 1.5% of the sample, which has about 74,000 clones, 94% seen once. The sample was PBMCs. Receptor source: a man between 18 and 29 years old in good health and CMV-seropositive.

This chain joins TRBV15 and TRBJ2-7; possibly TRBD1 for D (5 bases). This CDR3 is 15 amino acids long. The germline V gene encodes CDR1 LNHNV and CDR2 YYDKDF (reference sequence). V lost 0 bases and J lost 3, with 12 bases in between. CDR3 amino acids: CATSRDSSGIYEQYF. CDR3 coding DNA: TGTGCCACCAGCAGAGATTCGTCAGGGATCTACGAGCAGTACTTC.

The chain recombines TRBV5-1 with TRBJ2-3, with TRBD1 as a possible D gene (7 bases). In germline, CDR1 is SGHRS, CDR2 YFSETQ. Trimming stripped 2 bases from V and 0 bases from J, with 13 bases between. The CDR3 is 16 residues long. In DNA, the CDR3 is TGCGCCAGCAGCTTACTTCCAGGGGGGAGCACAGATACGCAGTATTTT. Protein product: CASSLLPGGSTDTQYF.

This chain links TRBV7-9 with TRBJ2-3, with 10 bases that match TRBD2. J lost 2 bases, V lost 6 bases, and 5 bases had no gene match. The CDR3 sequence is 15 residues long. The germline CDR1 and CDR2 sequences are SEHNR and FQNEAQ (reference sequence). This chain's CDR3 is CASRLTSGATDTQYF. The DNA of the CDR3 is TGTGCCAGCAGACTCACTAGCGGGGCCACAGATACGCAGTATTTT.

This chain uses TRBV2 with TRBJ2-7; TRBD1 matches at 10 bases. CDR1 and CDR2 (germline): SNHLY, FYNNEI. This CDR3 has 15 residues. V lost 1 base to trimming and J lost 5 bases; unmatched junction nucleotides: 5. Here the CDR3 DNA reads TGTGCCAGCAGTGAAGGACAGGGGGCGATCCACGAGCAGTACTTC. Amino acids: CASSEGQGAIHEQYF.

The V call is TRBV7-6, the J call TRBJ2-5; D call uncertain. The CDR3 has 14 residues. The germline gives CDR1 SGHVS, CDR2 FNYEAQ. V lost 5 bases and J 2 bases, leaving 12 bases between the germline ends. DNA for the CDR3: TGTGCCAGCAGCCCCGAGCCCCCACAAGAGACCCAGTACTTC. Encoded protein: CASSPEPPQETQYF.

This sequence joins TRBV5-1 and TRBJ2-2; TRBD2 aligns across 9 bases. There are 17 residues in the CDR3. Germline V gene lookup returns CDR1 SGHRS and CDR2 YFSETQ. V gave up 0 bases and J gave up 1 base; unmatched junction bases: 4. The CDR3 bases are TGCGCCAGCAGCTTGGCCGGAGCGGGAGGGAACACCGGGGAGCTGTTTTTT. Encoded protein: CASSLAGAGGNTGELFF.

This clone has more than one count but fewer than ten. This chain joins TRBV18 and TRBJ2-7; TRBD1 matches at 7 bases. The CDR3 has 13 amino acids. CDR1 is KGHSH, CDR2 LQKENI, per germline. Unmatched junction bases numbered 4, after V lost 6 bases and J lost 2 bases. The CDR3 is CASSSDRAYEQYF. As DNA, the CDR3 is TGTGCCAGCTCGTCAGACAGGGCCTACGAGCAGTACTTC.

This rearrangement joins TRBV19 to TRBJ2-1, with a weak D call TRBD2 (8 bases). CDR1 is LNHDA and CDR2 is SQIVND in the germline V gene (reference sequence). The V gene lost 9 bases and the J gene lost 8 bases, with 20 bases spanning the gap. The CDR3 is made up of 14 amino acids. CDR3 nucleotide sequence: TGTGCCAGCAAGTTCCGGGGGGGACAGTATGAGCAGTTCTTC. This translates into CASKFRGGQYEQFF.

V usage is TRBV20-1 and J usage is TRBJ2-7, with 8 bases identical to TRBD1. In germline, CDR1 is DFQATT, CDR2 SNEGSKA (reference sequence). V lost 7 bases, J lost 5 bases, and 4 bases stayed unmatched. This CDR3 comprises 11 residues. The CDR3 protein is CSEAQGDEQYF. The CDR3 DNA follows: TGCAGTGAGGCACAGGGGGACGAGCAGTACTTC.

This rearrangement joins TRBV19 to TRBJ2-7; 9 bases line up with TRBD2. CDR1 and CDR2 (germline): LNHDA, SQIVND (reference sequence). CDR3 length: 16 amino acids. V dropped 7 bases and J dropped 0; count of bases not matched to a gene: 10. CDR3 bases: TGTGCCAGTACTCGTGGTAGCGGGAGCAACTCCTACGAGCAGTACTTC. It translates to CASTRGSGSNSYEQYF. The entire variable domain, with the rest obtained from reference TRBV19 and TRBJ2-7, is as follows: DGGITQSPKYLFRKEGQNVTLSCEQNLNHDAMYWYRQDPGQGLRLIYYSQIVNDFQKGDIAEGYSVSREKKESFPLTVTSAQKNPTAFYLCASTRGSGSNSYEQYFGPGTRLTVT.

The V call is TRBV9, the J call TRBJ2-7, with 10 positions matching TRBD2. Trimming cost V 10 bases and J 4 bases; bases outside gene matches: 11. The CDR3 totals 14 residues. CDR1 and CDR2 (germline): SGDLS, YYNGEE. CDR3 coding DNA: TGTGCCGGGCCCCCTAGCGGGAGATCGTACGAGCAGTACTTC. Protein product: CAGPPSGRSYEQYF.

The chain is built from TRBV4-2 and TRBJ1-4; TRBD1 matches at 11 bases. Germline CDR1 and CDR2: LGHNA and YNFKEQ. The CDR3 is 17 amino acids. Germline trimming cut 2 bases from V and 3 bases from J; bases unmatched to any gene: 5. For the CDR3, the DNA is TGTGCCAGCAGCCAAAGGGACAGGGGGGACCCTAATGAAAAACTGTTTTTT. It is translated as CASSQRDRGDPNEKLFF.

This chain joins TRBV28 and TRBJ1-2; D is perhaps TRBD1 (6 bases). The CDR3 length is 14 residues. From germline, CDR1 is MDHEN and CDR2 SYDVKM. V was cut by 6 bases and J by 2 bases, with 13 bases left in between. CDR3 nucleotides: TGTGCCAGCAGCTCGACCGACAGGAACTATGGCTACACCTTC. Protein product: CASSSTDRNYGYTF.

The chain has TRBV28 and TRBJ2-7; 7 bases map to TRBD1. V gave up 7 bases and J gave up 2 bases; unmatched junction bases: 8. The CDR3 is 14 amino acids. Germline V lookup: CDR1 MDHEN, CDR2 SYDVKM. CDR3 in amino acids: CASIKWGQPYEQYF. Here the CDR3 DNA reads TGTGCCAGCATTAAATGGGGACAGCCCTACGAGCAGTACTTC.

The CDR3 DNA sequence: TGTGCCAGCAGCTTGGCCCCGGGGAGAGAGGAAAAACTGTTTTTT. As protein: CASSLAPGREEKLFF. The chain has TRBV5-4 and TRBJ1-4; D ambiguous. Germline V lookup: CDR1 SGHNT, CDR2 YYREEE (reference sequence). The CDR3 consists of 15 residues. Trimming removed 0 bases from V and 8 bases from J, with 14 bases in between. The full variable domain, its missing parts supplied by reference TRBV5-4 and TRBJ1-4, is ETGVTQSPTHLIKTRGQQVTLRCSSQSGHNTVSWYQQALGQGPQFIFQYYREEENGRGNFPPRFSGLQFPNYSSELNVNALELDDSALYLCASSLAPGREEKLFFGSGTQLSVL.

V is TRBV18 and J is TRBJ1-1; no clear D. Germline V CDR1 and CDR2: KGHSH, LQKENI. CDR3 size: 13 residues. V lost 3 bases to trimming and J lost 8 bases, with 13 bases between them. The CDR3 spells CASSPDSTREAFF. CDR3 sequence (DNA): TGTGCCAGCTCACCGGACTCCACTCGGGAAGCTTTCTTT.

The chain recombines TRBV19 with TRBJ1-1; D remains unclear. CDR3 length: 13 amino acids. Germline values: CDR1 LNHDA, CDR2 SQIVND (reference sequence). Trimming took off 3 bases at V and 1 base at J, with 6 bases between the two ends. The CDR3, as DNA: TGTGCCAGTAGTATTGCGAGGAACACTGAAGCTTTCTTT. Protein: CASSIARNTEAFF. Using reference TRBV19 and TRBJ1-1 for the parts outside the CDR3, the full variable domain is DGGITQSPKYLFRKEGQNVTLSCEQNLNHDAMYWYRQDPGQGLRLIYYSQIVNDFQKGDIAEGYSVSREKKESFPLTVTSAQKNPTAFYLCASSIARNTEAFFGQGTRLTVV.

The chain recombines TRBV25-1 with TRBJ2-3; 7 bases map to TRBD2. Losses at the gene ends were 1 base for V and 6 bases for J; bases not matched to a gene: 10. This CDR3 has 16 amino acids. Germline CDR1 MGHDK, CDR2 SYGVNS. The CDR3 reads CASSESGGRVWDTQYF. The CDR3 DNA sequence: TGTGCCAGCAGTGAATCAGGCGGGAGAGTGTGGGATACGCAGTATTTT. The whole variable domain, remainder taken from reference TRBV25-1 and TRBJ2-3, is EADIYQTPRYLVIGTGKKITLECSQTMGHDKMYWYQQDPGMELHLIHYSYGVNSTEKGDLSSESTVSRIRTEHFPLTLESARPSHTSQYLCASSESGGRVWDTQYFGPGTRLTVL.

The chain joins TRBV7-9 to TRBJ2-7; D remains unclear. The CDR3 has 11 amino acids. From germline, CDR1 is SEHNR and CDR2 FQNEAQ (reference sequence). Trimming pared 5 bases from V and 4 bases from J, leaving 6 bases between. The chain's CDR3 is CASSLEYEQYF. The CDR3 nucleotides read TGTGCCAGCAGCCTGGAGTACGAGCAGTACTTC.

This rearrangement joins TRBV7-3 to TRBJ2-1; TRBD2 is a possible D gene (6 bases). The CDR3 runs 12 residues. In germline, CDR1 is SGHTA, CDR2 FQGTGA. Trimming removed 5 bases at V and 7 bases at J, with 9 bases between. CDR3 sequence: CASSGGGNEQFF. CDR3 nucleotides: TGTGCCAGCAGCGGCGGAGGGAATGAGCAGTTCTTC. Complete variable domain (other parts from reference TRBV7-3 and TRBJ2-1): GAGVSQTPSNKVTEKGKYVELRCDPISGHTALYWYRQSLGQGPEFLIYFQGTGAADDSGLPNDRFFAVRPEGSVSTLKIQRTERGDSAVYLCASSGGGNEQFFGPGTRLTVL.

V is TRBV9 and J is TRBJ2-2; 10 bases map to TRBD2. The germline gives CDR1 SGDLS, CDR2 YYNGEE. The CDR3 has 16 amino acids. V dropped 2 bases and J dropped 8; count of bases not matched to a gene: 9. CDR3 nucleotide sequence: TGTGCCAGCAGCGTCGGGACTAGCGCCCCGGAAGGGGAGCTGTTTTTT. Residues: CASSVGTSAPEGELFF.

The chain couples TRBV12-1 to TRBJ2-7; the table's D call TRBD2 went unverified against the DNA. TRBV12-1 is described as a pseudogene. The CDR3 length is 20 residues. The CDR3 loop reads CASSSRRGRSSPLDTRWQYF. The CDR3 DNA sequence: TGTGCCAGCAGCTCCCGACGCGGGAGGTCTTCTCCCCTCGATACGAGGTGGCAGTACTTC.

V is TRBV19 and J is TRBJ2-1; 7 nucleotides line up with TRBD1. The CDR3 is 14 residues long. The ends lost 4 bases at V and 5 bases at J; junction bases unmatched: 5. Germline CDR1 is LNHDA and CDR2 is SQIVND (reference sequence). DNA of the CDR3: TGTGCCAGTAGTAGGGACAGTTCAAACAATGAGCAGTTCTTC. This gives the protein CASSRDSSNNEQFF.

J is TRBJ1-1 and V is TRBV6-5, with D unresolved. The V end lost 6 bases, the J end lost 5 bases, and 13 bases lay between the germline ends. Looked up from germline, CDR1 is MNHEY and CDR2 is SVGAGI. This CDR3 region has 13 residues. The CDR3 DNA reads as TGTGCCAGCAGGGCTCACGAGAGGACTGAAGCTTTCTTT. It codes for CASRAHERTEAFF.

This clone was seen only once. This chain connects TRBV5-1 to TRBJ1-3; perhaps TRBD1 as D (5 bases). The CDR3 loop spans 15 amino acids. Trimming took 4 bases from V and 4 from J, leaving 15 bases between them. From germline, CDR1 is SGHRS and CDR2 YFSETQ. CDR3 region: CASSQDLGLGNTIYF. DNA of the CDR3: TGCGCCAGCAGCCAAGATTTGGGGCTGGGAAACACCATATATTTT.

The V and J genes are TRBV2 and TRBJ1-3; D ambiguous. The V end lost 1 base, the J end lost 0 bases, and 16 bases lay between the germline ends. The CDR3 totals 18 residues. CDR1 SNHLY and CDR2 FYNNEI come from the germline V gene. CDR3 sequence (DNA): TGTGCCAGCAGTGAAGAAGCGGGGTTCCACGGCTCTGGAAACACCATATATTTT. As protein: CASSEEAGFHGSGNTIYF.

V and J are TRBV2 and TRBJ2-7, with 8 bases matching TRBD1. Germline CDR1 is SNHLY and CDR2 is FYNNEI. CDR3 length: 14 residues. V lost 5 bases to trimming and J lost 0 bases; unmatched junction nucleotides: 3. The CDR3 loop reads CASSRTGSSYEQYF. The CDR3 region has the DNA TGTGCCAGCAGTAGGACAGGGTCCTCCTACGAGCAGTACTTC.